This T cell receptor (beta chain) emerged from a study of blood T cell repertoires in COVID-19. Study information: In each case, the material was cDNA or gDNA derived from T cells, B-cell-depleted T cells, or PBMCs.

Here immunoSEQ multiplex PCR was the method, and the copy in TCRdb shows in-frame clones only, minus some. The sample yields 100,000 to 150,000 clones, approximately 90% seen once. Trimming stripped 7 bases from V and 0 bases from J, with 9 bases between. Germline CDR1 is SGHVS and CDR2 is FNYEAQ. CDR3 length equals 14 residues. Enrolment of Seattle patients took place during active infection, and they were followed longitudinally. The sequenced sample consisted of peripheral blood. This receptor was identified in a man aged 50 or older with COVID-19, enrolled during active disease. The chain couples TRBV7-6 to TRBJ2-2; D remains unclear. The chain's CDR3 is CASTPRSNTGELFF. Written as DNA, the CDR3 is TGTGCCAGCACCCCCCGTTCGAACACCGGGGAGCTGTTTTTT.